These 27 T cell receptor beta chains share one sample of origin, sequenced in a study of blood T cell repertoires in COVID-19. The table came from immunoSEQ multiplex PCR; TCRdb's copy has only in-frame clones and leaves some out. Of around 100,000 clones in the sample, approximately 80% were seen once. Material for sequencing was peripheral blood. These receptors were obtained from a woman aged 70 to 79 with acute or convalescent COVID-19.

This clone was recorded a few times. The gene calls are TRBV27 and TRBJ2-2; 7 bases fit TRBD2. The junction had 8 bases not matched to a gene; V was cut back by 5 bases and J by 2 bases. Germline lookup yields CDR1 MNHEY and CDR2 SMNVEV (reference sequence). The CDR3 sequence is 16 residues long. The CDR3 spells CASSRTSVFNTGELFF. The CDR3 coding sequence is TGTGCCAGCAGTCGAACTAGCGTGTTTAACACCGGGGAGCTGTTTTTT.

This clone has only one observation. The gene calls are TRBV2 and TRBJ2-6; D is possibly TRBD2 (5 bases). The CDR3 is 14 amino acids. Germline V lookup: CDR1 SNHLY, CDR2 FYNNEI. V dropped 4 bases and J dropped 3 bases, with 7 bases sitting between them. The chain's CDR3 is CASSGLIGANVLTF. The DNA for the CDR3 is TGTGCCAGCAGTGGACTAATTGGGGCCAACGTCCTGACTTTC.

In DNA form, the CDR3 reads TGTGCCAGCAGCGTAGACGCGGGGGCGGTACCCTATGGCTACACCTTC. It is translated as CASSVDAGAVPYGYTF. The chain uses TRBV9 and TRBJ1-2, with D perhaps matching TRBD1 (6 bases). Germline values: CDR1 SGDLS, CDR2 YYNGEE. V lost 0 bases, J lost 4 bases, and 16 bases lay in between. This CDR3 region has 16 residues.

The J gene is TRBJ2-5, the V gene TRBV25-1, with a weak D call TRBD2 (6 bases). Trimming left V 6 bases short and J 4 bases short, with 18 bases between. The germline gives CDR1 MGHDK, CDR2 SYGVNS. The CDR3 runs to 15 residues. The CDR3 DNA is TGTGCCAGCAGCTCAGGGAGGTCGAGTGGAGAGACCCAGTACTTC. Its protein product is CASSSGRSSGETQYF.

This rearrangement joins TRBV27 to TRBJ2-1; D might be TRBD1 (5 bases). Germline-derived CDR1 and CDR2 are MNHEY and SMNVEV (reference sequence). V was trimmed by 1 base and J by 4 bases, leaving 23 bases between them. The CDR3 contains 19 residues. The CDR3 DNA reads as TGTGCCAGCAGTTTATACCTATCAGGGCCTTCCCGTGAATACAATGAGCAGTTCTTC. Encoded protein: CASSLYLSGPSREYNEQFF.

This chain links TRBV19 with TRBJ1-2, with TRBD1 matching over 7 bases. This CDR3 has 13 residues. V was clipped by 4 bases and J by 2 bases; unmatched bases: 1. Germline CDR1 LNHDA, CDR2 SQIVND (reference sequence). The CDR3 DNA follows: TGTGCCAGTAGTACGGGACAGAACTATGGCTACACCTTC. This sequence encodes CASSTGQNYGYTF.

This rearrangement joins TRBV30 to TRBJ2-4; perhaps TRBD2 as D (5 bases). This CDR3 spans 11 amino acids. The V gene's germline CDR1 is GTSNPN and CDR2 SVGIG (reference sequence). Trimming cost V 7 bases and J 7 bases, with 11 bases left between them. As DNA, the CDR3 is TGTGCCTCAGAACGGGATAACATTCAGTACTTC. Encoded protein: CASERDNIQYF.

J is TRBJ1-5 and V is TRBV7-9; D remains unclear. The V gene's germline CDR1 is SEHNR and CDR2 FQNEAQ (reference sequence). With 5 bases removed from V and 3 bases from J, the gap between germline ends came to 23 bases. The CDR3 is 18 residues long. As DNA, the CDR3 is TGTGCCAGCAGCGTACCATTCTTTGCCAGCGAATACAATCAGCCCCAGCATTTT. It codes for CASSVPFFASEYNQPQHF.

This clone has more than one count but fewer than ten. The genes are TRBV5-1 and TRBJ2-2; D not certain. Germline-derived CDR1 and CDR2 are SGHRS and YFSETQ. The CDR3 sequence is 14 residues long. Deletions cut 5 bases from V and 3 bases from J, with 11 bases between. In DNA, the CDR3 is TGCGCCAGCAGTTTCACAGCAGACACCGGGGAGCTGTTTTTT. Its protein product is CASSFTADTGELFF.

The chain joins TRBV18 to TRBJ1-1, with TRBD1 matching 8 bases. CDR3 length: 14 residues. Trimming cost V 0 bases and J 5 bases; bases outside gene matches: 2. CDR1 KGHSH and CDR2 LQKENI come from the germline V gene. CDR3 nucleotides: TGTGCCAGCTCACCACCGACAGGGGCAACTGAAGCTTTCTTT. Amino acids: CASSPPTGATEAFF.

This clone was picked up one time. The V call is TRBV23-1, the J call TRBJ1-3; 12 bases line up with TRBD1. TRBV23-1 is classed as an ORF, of uncertain function. The CDR3 sequence is 17 residues long. The V gene end was trimmed by 6 bases and the J gene end by 2 bases; junction bases not matched to a gene: 8. The DNA for the CDR3 is TGCGCCAGCAGATTTTCCCGGGACAGGGGGCCTGGAAACACCATATATTTT. It yields the protein CASRFSRDRGPGNTIYF.

This clone was observed once. The chain uses TRBV6-6 and TRBJ2-2, with 10 bases that match TRBD1. With 4 bases clipped from V and 5 bases from J, the junction kept 4 bases outside the gene matches. CDR3 length: 15 amino acids. Germline assignment: CDR1 MNHNY and CDR2 SVGAGI (reference sequence). The CDR3 region has the DNA TGTGCCAGCAGTTTGACAGGGGGCTTTACCGGGGAGCTGTTTTTT. It encodes CASSLTGGFTGELFF.

The chain joins TRBV19 to TRBJ2-7, with 10 bases that match TRBD1. Germline V gene data show CDR1 as LNHDA and CDR2 as SQIVND (reference sequence). There are 14 residues in the CDR3. V lost 6 bases and J lost 2; bases outside the gene matches: 4. The CDR3, as DNA: TGTGCCAGTAGCGGACAGGGGGGCACCTACGAGCAGTACTTC. As protein: CASSGQGGTYEQYF.

In its sample, this clone was seen once. The chain recombines TRBV19 with TRBJ1-6; 9 bases map to TRBD1. CDR3 length equals 13 residues. Germline CDR1 is LNHDA and CDR2 is SQIVND (reference sequence). With 6 bases clipped from V and 9 bases from J, the junction kept 3 bases outside the gene matches. CDR3 nucleotides: TGTGCCAGTAGGACAGGGGGAAGTTCACCCCTCCACTTT. Amino acids: CASRTGGSSPLHF.

This clone has a handful of counts. The rearrangement uses TRBV18 and TRBJ1-1; tentative D call: TRBD1 (5 bases). The CDR3 covers 13 residues. Germline values: CDR1 KGHSH, CDR2 LQKENI. Trimming left V 1 base short and J 3 bases short, with 6 bases between. The CDR3 nucleotides read TGTGCCAGCTCACCACGGGGGGACACTGAAGCTTTCTTT. Protein: CASSPRGDTEAFF.

This clone was observed a few times. The chain joins TRBV2 to TRBJ1-4; TRBD1 matches 7 bases. J lost 8 bases, V lost 3 bases, and 6 bases had no gene match. The CDR3 length is 14 residues. The germline gives CDR1 SNHLY, CDR2 FYNNEI. The CDR3 loop reads CASSDKQGWEKLFF. CDR3 DNA: TGTGCCAGCAGTGACAAACAGGGGTGGGAAAAACTGTTTTTT.

The genes are TRBV5-1 and TRBJ1-1, with TRBD1 matching over 7 bases. This CDR3 spans 14 amino acids. Trimming at V came to 4 bases and at J to 4 bases, leaving 7 bases not matched to a gene. Germline V gene lookup returns CDR1 SGHRS and CDR2 YFSETQ. In DNA, the CDR3 is TGCGCCAGCAGCCACGACAGGGTGGGCACTGAAGCTTTCTTT. Protein product: CASSHDRVGTEAFF.

This clone occurred once. The chain combines TRBV7-2 with TRBJ2-7; D unclear. CDR1 is SGHTA, CDR2 FQGNSA, per germline. The CDR3 contains 14 residues. V dropped 1 base and J dropped 3 bases, with 10 bases sitting between them. CDR3 amino acids: CASSLDETLYEQYF. In DNA form, the CDR3 reads TGTGCCAGCAGCTTAGATGAAACTCTCTACGAGCAGTACTTC. The entire variable domain, with the rest obtained from reference TRBV7-2 and TRBJ2-7, is as follows: GAGVSQSPSNKVTEKGKDVELRCDPISGHTALYWYRQSLGQGLEFLIYFQGNSAPDKSGLPSDRFSAERTGGSVSTLTIQRTQQEDSAVYLCASSLDETLYEQYFGPGTRLTVT.

The chain combines TRBV10-3 with TRBJ1-5; D unclear. Germline V gene lookup returns CDR1 ENHRY and CDR2 SYGVKD. With 0 bases removed from V and 1 base from J, the gap between germline ends came to 4 bases. The CDR3 contains 14 residues. The CDR3 nucleotides are TGTGCCATCAGTGAGTCCCTGAGCAATCAGCCCCAGCATTTT. Amino acid sequence: CAISESLSNQPQHF.

The V gene is TRBV9, the J gene TRBJ2-1; D perhaps matches TRBD1 (6 bases). CDR3 size: 16 residues. The V and J ends lost 0 bases and 6 bases respectively, with 16 bases between them. The germline CDR1 and CDR2 sequences are SGDLS and YYNGEE. The CDR3 DNA reads as TGTGCCAGCAGCGTAGTCTCCGGGACAAGGGGCAATGAGCAGTTCTTC. Protein sequence: CASSVVSGTRGNEQFF.

This rearrangement joins TRBV2 to TRBJ2-7; D not resolved. This CDR3 contains 15 residues. Trimming removed 3 bases at V and 0 bases at J, with 12 bases between. The germline V gene encodes CDR1 SNHLY and CDR2 FYNNEI. CDR3 sequence: CASSERSASSYEQYF. CDR3 DNA: TGTGCCAGCAGTGAGAGGTCCGCCAGCTCCTACGAGCAGTACTTC.

The chain couples TRBV7-9 to TRBJ2-1; 9 bases match TRBD2. The V gene's germline CDR1 is SEHNR and CDR2 FQNEAQ (reference sequence). There are 15 residues in the CDR3. The ends lost 1 base at V and 9 bases at J; junction bases unmatched: 7. Here the CDR3 reads CASSLDGRREGEQFF. The CDR3 DNA follows: TGTGCCAGCAGCTTAGACGGTCGGCGGGAGGGTGAGCAGTTCTTC.

This clone was observed once. The chain uses TRBV12-1 and TRBJ1-2; the table assigns TRBD1, which was not confirmed against the DNA. TRBV12-1 is termed a pseudogene. The CDR3 is made up of 15 amino acids. The CDR3 coding sequence is TGTGCCAGCAGCTGGGGACAGGGGTTCCACTATGGCTACACCTTC. It encodes CASSWGQGFHYGYTF.

This chain joins TRBV5-6 and TRBJ2-1; possibly TRBD2 for D (6 bases). There are 17 residues in the CDR3. CDR1 and CDR2 (germline): SGHDT, YYEEEE. V lost 6 bases and J lost 4, with 23 bases in between. The CDR3 coding sequence is TGTGCCAGCACCCCGGCGGGGTCCCTCCCGATTTACAATGAGCAGTTCTTC. Its translation is CASTPAGSLPIYNEQFF.

V usage is TRBV11-2 and J usage is TRBJ2-3; 10 bases are shared with TRBD2. Losses at the gene ends were 5 bases for V and 12 bases for J; bases not matched to a gene: 14. The CDR3 runs 15 residues. The germline V gene encodes CDR1 SGHAT and CDR2 FQNNGV. The DNA of the CDR3 is TGTGCCAGCAGCGATCGGCCAGGAAGCGGGGGGGTACAGTATTTT. It yields the protein CASSDRPGSGGVQYF. Drawing the rest from reference TRBV11-2 and TRBJ2-3, the complete variable domain is EAGVAQSPRYKIIEKRQSVAFWCNPISGHATLYWYQQILGQGPKLLIQFQNNGVVDDSQLPKDRFSAERLKGVDSTLKIQPAKLEDSAVYLCASSDRPGSGGVQYFGPGTRLTVL.

This rearrangement joins TRBV12-5 to TRBJ1-1; D gene unclear. The CDR3 runs 14 residues. The V and J ends lost 0 bases and 6 bases respectively, with 11 bases between them. CDR1 LGHNT and CDR2 FRNRAP come from the germline V gene. The CDR3 DNA is TGTGCTAGTGGTTTGGTCTCGGGGAGGGCTGAAGCTTTCTTT. It encodes CASGLVSGRAEAFF.

The rearrangement joins TRBV5-1 to TRBJ2-1, with a tentative D call TRBD2 (6 bases). Deletions cut 0 bases from V and 1 base from J, with 11 bases between. Germline lookup yields CDR1 SGHRS and CDR2 YFSETQ. CDR3 length equals 16 residues. The CDR3 region is CASSLEMAGSYNEQFF. The CDR3 DNA reads TGCGCCAGCAGCTTGGAGATGGCGGGGTCCTACAATGAGCAGTTCTTC. Complete variable domain (other parts from reference TRBV5-1 and TRBJ2-1): KAGVTQTPRYLIKTRGQQVTLSCSPISGHRSVSWYQQTPGQGLQFLFEYFSETQRNKGNFPGRFSGRQFSNSRSEMNVSTLELGDSALYLCASSLEMAGSYNEQFFGPGTRLTVL.